The 23 T cell receptor beta chains below come from one sample, sequenced in a study of STAT3 mutations in large granular lymphocyte leukemia. Overall study results and limits: Every T-cell large granular lymphocyte leukemia patient had at least one immunodominant TCR beta clonotype.

Some clones are missing from TCRdb's copy, which holds only in-frame ones; the method was immunoSEQ multiplex PCR. The table records about 7,800 clones, 90% to 95% of them present only once. Antigen specificity for these receptors is unknown. The material sequenced was peripheral blood mononuclear cells. These receptors came from a man aged 50 to 60 with T-cell large granular lymphocyte leukemia. Some clones in this sample may be carry-over from other donors' samples.

This rearrangement joins TRBV6-5 to TRBJ2-7; D is uncertain. CDR1 and CDR2 from the germline V gene are MNHEY and SVGAGI. The CDR3 extends over 13 amino acids. Trimming stripped 4 bases from V and 3 bases from J, with 10 bases between. CDR3 sequence (DNA): TGTGCCAGCAGTTCAACGCGGAACTACGAGCAGTACTTC. Encoded protein: CASSSTRNYEQYF.

CDR3 coding DNA: TGTGCCAGCAGCTTGGTCGGCCGAGCTAACTATGGCTACACCTTC. Protein sequence: CASSLVGRANYGYTF. The chain links TRBV5-4 to TRBJ1-2; D gene unclear. This CDR3 has 15 residues. Trimming removed 0 bases at V and 0 bases at J, with 9 bases between. Germline V lookup: CDR1 SGHNT, CDR2 YYREEE (reference sequence).

V gene TRBV5-1 combines with J gene TRBJ1-6; D is possibly TRBD1 (6 bases). The V gene's germline CDR1 is SGHRS and CDR2 YFSETQ. Trimming stripped 4 bases from V and 0 bases from J, with 14 bases between. The CDR3 is 17 residues long. For the CDR3, the DNA is TGCGCCAGCAGCCCAGACAGGCTAAACTCCTATAATTCACCCCTCCACTTT. Translated, it gives CASSPDRLNSYNSPLHF.

The V gene is TRBV7-8, the J gene TRBJ2-7; 7 bases agree with TRBD2. V lost 1 base to trimming and J lost 0 bases; unmatched junction nucleotides: 3. Germline CDR1 SGHVS, CDR2 FQNEAQ. This CDR3 is built from 15 residues. CDR3 region: CASSLEGGSSYEQYF. The CDR3 DNA follows: TGTGCCAGCAGCTTAGAGGGCGGGAGCTCCTACGAGCAGTACTTC.

The J gene is TRBJ1-2, the V gene TRBV6-5; perhaps TRBD1 as D (6 bases). Germline-derived CDR1 and CDR2 are MNHEY and SVGAGI. The CDR3 runs to 13 residues. The V gene lost 4 bases and the J gene lost 4 bases, with 10 bases spanning the gap. Here the CDR3 DNA reads TGTGCCAGCAGTTCCGCAGGGGCCTATGGCTACACCTTC. This codes for CASSSAGAYGYTF.

The chain is built from TRBV7-2 and TRBJ2-7, with D uncertain. Per germline, CDR1 SGHTA and CDR2 FQGNSA. Trimming took 3 bases from V and 2 from J, leaving 2 bases between them. The CDR3 is 11 residues long. CDR3 coding DNA: TGTGCCAGCAGCTTCACCTACGAGCAGTACTTC. Its protein product is CASSFTYEQYF.

J is TRBJ2-6 and V is TRBV6-6, with D unresolved. V was trimmed by 2 bases and J by 13 bases, leaving 9 bases between them. Germline V gene data show CDR1 as MNHNY and CDR2 as SVGAGI (reference sequence). This CDR3 has 12 amino acids. Written as DNA, the CDR3 is TGTGCCAGCAGTTACCTACAAGCGGTCCTGACTTTC. Its translation: CASSYLQAVLTF.

The rearrangement joins TRBV15 to TRBJ1-5; D uncertain. Germline CDR1 and CDR2: LNHNV and YYDKDF (reference sequence). The CDR3 totals 13 residues. The V end lost 3 bases, the J end lost 4 bases, and 7 bases lay between the germline ends. CDR3 protein: CATSSQANQPQHF. DNA of the CDR3: TGTGCCACCAGCAGTCAGGCTAATCAGCCCCAGCATTTT.

V gene TRBV5-1 combines with J gene TRBJ2-1; tentative D call: TRBD1 (5 bases). This CDR3 comprises 16 residues. The germline CDR1 and CDR2 sequences are SGHRS and YFSETQ. Between the trimmed V and J ends, which lost 5 bases and 5 bases, there was a span of 20 bases. CDR3 DNA: TGCGCCAGCAGTCTCGAGTCCAGGGTTCAAAACAATGAGCAGTTCTTC. Amino acid sequence: CASSLESRVQNNEQFF.

V and J are TRBV12-5 and TRBJ2-3; 8 nucleotides line up with TRBD2. The CDR3 runs to 15 residues. Germline CDR1 reads LGHNT; CDR2 reads FRNRAP. V lost 7 bases and J lost 3; bases outside the gene matches: 9. CDR3 in amino acids: CASAPTGGETDTQYF. The CDR3 DNA is TGTGCTAGTGCCCCCACGGGGGGGGAGACAGATACGCAGTATTTT.

This clone was recorded a few times. The chain is built from TRBV5-4 and TRBJ1-3; 8 bases agree with TRBD1. V lost 3 bases to trimming and J lost 4 bases; unmatched junction nucleotides: 3. Germline CDR1 reads SGHNT; CDR2 reads YYREEE (reference sequence). This CDR3 is 14 amino acids long. As DNA, the CDR3 is TGTGCCAGCAGCTACAGGGGGGCGGGAAACACCATATATTTT. Its protein product is CASSYRGAGNTIYF.

The chain is built from TRBV29-1 and TRBJ2-2, with 9 positions matching TRBD2. Trimming took 6 bases from V and 5 from J; bases not matched to a gene: 13. The CDR3 runs to 16 residues. Germline lookup yields CDR1 SQVTM and CDR2 ANQGSEA. The chain's CDR3 is CSVGLSSGMKTGELFF. CDR3 in DNA: TGCAGCGTGGGGCTATCTAGCGGGATGAAGACCGGGGAGCTGTTTTTT.

The chain uses TRBV15 and TRBJ1-1; 7 bases align to TRBD1. V shed 4 bases, J shed 1 base, and the junction held 6 bases outside the gene matches. The CDR3 is made up of 15 amino acids. Germline assignment: CDR1 LNHNV and CDR2 YYDKDF (reference sequence). CDR3 DNA: TGTGCCACCAGCATAACCGGGACAGAGAACACTGAAGCTTTCTTT. It translates to CATSITGTENTEAFF. Drawing the rest from reference TRBV15 and TRBJ1-1, the complete variable domain is DAMVIQNPRYQVTQFGKPVTLSCSQTLNHNVMYWYQQKSSQAPKLLFHYYDKDFNNEADTPDNFQSRRPNTSFCFLDIRSPGLGDTAMYLCATSITGTENTEAFFGQGTRLTVV.

The V gene is TRBV19, the J gene TRBJ2-3; 8 bases are a match to TRBD1. Trimming removed 5 bases from V and 5 bases from J; junction bases left unmatched: 9. From germline, CDR1 is LNHDA and CDR2 SQIVND (reference sequence). This CDR3 has 15 residues. The CDR3 sequence: CASSSGTGLGDTQYF. In nucleotides, the CDR3 is TGTGCCAGTAGTTCCGGGACAGGACTTGGAGATACGCAGTATTTT.

The rearrangement uses TRBV10-3 and TRBJ2-7, with D tentatively TRBD2 (5 bases). CDR1 and CDR2 (germline): ENHRY, SYGVKD. V gave up 6 bases and J gave up 3 bases, with 12 bases separating them. This CDR3 has 13 amino acids. DNA for the CDR3: TGTGCCATCAGACCAGCGGAGTTCTACGAGCAGTACTTC. This translates into CAIRPAEFYEQYF.

The genes are TRBV2 and TRBJ2-3; 9 nucleotides agree with TRBD1. V dropped 6 bases and J dropped 9; count of bases not matched to a gene: 4. This CDR3 is built from 12 residues. Germline V CDR1 and CDR2: SNHLY, FYNNEI. CDR3 bases: TGTGCCAGCAGACAGGGGGCGGGGACGCAGTATTTT. Encoded protein: CASRQGAGTQYF.

The rearrangement links TRBV28 to TRBJ1-2, with a weak D call TRBD1 (5 bases). V lost 4 bases and J 3 bases, leaving 15 bases between the germline ends. This CDR3 is built from 15 residues. Germline values: CDR1 MDHEN, CDR2 SYDVKM. CDR3 coding DNA: TGTGCCAGCAGTTCAAATTTCGGGGGGGACTATGGCTACACCTTC. Its protein is CASSSNFGGDYGYTF.

In the case of this clone: The junction does not match germline at one end; this may be a read error. V is TRBV7-2 and J is TRBJ1-2; D unclear. From germline, CDR1 is SGHTA and CDR2 FQGNSA. CDR3 length: 12 residues. The CDR3 here is CASSLASSVTHF. In DNA form, the CDR3 reads TGTGCCAGCAGCTTAGCCTCATCGGTAACTCACTTC.

V and J are TRBV14 and TRBJ1-6, with D hard to call. The germline V gene encodes CDR1 SGHDN and CDR2 FVKESK. The CDR3 runs to 15 residues. Trimming pared 3 bases from V and 6 bases from J, leaving 12 bases between. The CDR3: CASSHTTITNSPLHF. CDR3 in DNA: TGTGCCAGCAGCCACACGACAATAACTAATTCACCCCTCCACTTT.

The rearrangement joins TRBV2 to TRBJ1-2, with 8 bases matching TRBD1. After removal of 3 bases from V and 14 bases from J, the junction contained 8 bases not matched to a gene. This CDR3 contains 12 residues. The germline gives CDR1 SNHLY, CDR2 FYNNEI. The CDR3 protein is CASSETGQGGTF. The CDR3, as DNA: TGTGCCAGCAGTGAGACCGGACAGGGCGGTACCTTC.

V and J are TRBV27 and TRBJ2-7; the match to TRBD2 covers 8 bases. Germline V gene data show CDR1 as MNHEY and CDR2 as SMNVEV (reference sequence). Trimming took 6 bases from V and 5 from J; bases not matched to a gene: 6. The CDR3 sequence is 13 residues long. CDR3 DNA sequence: TGTGCCAGCAGGACCCTTAGCGGGAACGAGCAGTACTTC. Translating it yields CASRTLSGNEQYF.

This clone appeared a few times. This chain connects TRBV7-9 to TRBJ1-1; 7 nucleotides match TRBD1. V was clipped by 1 base and J by 3 bases; unmatched bases: 8. CDR1 and CDR2 from the germline V gene are SEHNR and FQNEAQ (reference sequence). The CDR3 loop spans 16 amino acids. CDR3 sequence: CASSLGSTGRYTEAFF. The DNA for the CDR3 is TGTGCCAGCAGCTTAGGCTCGACAGGGCGGTACACTGAAGCTTTCTTT.

The gene calls are TRBV5-1 and TRBJ2-3; D perhaps matches TRBD1 (6 bases). Between the trimmed V and J ends, which lost 5 bases and 2 bases, there was a span of 12 bases. The CDR3 runs to 14 residues. Germline CDR1 SGHRS, CDR2 YFSETQ. The CDR3 DNA follows: TGCGCCAGCAGGTCGGGACAAAACACAGATACGCAGTATTTT. It is translated as CASRSGQNTDTQYF.